This entry features one T cell receptor (beta chain) sequence. Its specificity is unknown. This entry belongs to a study of cytomegalovirus exposure and HLA in healthy donors. Study-wide results and limits: Judged likely to be a sequencing artifact was a cluster of highly shared sequence variants. Presence/absence analyses assumed roughly uniform sequencing depth across donors, which may not hold. Highest at DRB1 and lowest at HLA-C, TCR association rates differed among HLA loci in a later analysis. HLA restriction was apparent for most CMV-associated TCR beta chains in a later analysis.

Vbeta (60) and Jbeta (13) primers were used in the PCR. The method was immunoSEQ multiplex PCR; TCRdb's version includes in-frame clones alone and lacks a portion of them. The table has nearly 200,000 clones, 77% seen once. The V end lost 1 base, the J end lost 11 bases, and 11 bases lay between the germline ends. Germline loops: CDR1 GTSNPN, CDR2 SVGIG (reference sequence). This CDR3 contains 11 residues. The J gene is TRBJ1-2, the V gene TRBV30; D is possibly TRBD1 (6 bases). Sequenced input: PBMCs. The sequence derives from a woman in her 30s in good health and CMV-seropositive. This CDR3 reads CAWSDRVGYTF. CDR3 bases: TGTGCCTGGAGTGACAGGGTCGGGTACACCTTC.